The source of this T cell receptor beta chain is a study of cytomegalovirus exposure and HLA in healthy donors. As regards this clone: Its specificity is unknown. Within the sample, other DNA sequences also encode this same CDR3.

Use of 60 Vbeta and 13 Jbeta primers characterized the PCR. The table came from immunoSEQ multiplex PCR; TCRdb's copy has only in-frame clones and leaves some out. The sample has about 190,000 clones; approximately 85% are singletons. From germline, CDR1 is SEHNR and CDR2 FQNEAQ (reference sequence). CDR3 length equals 15 residues. The germline V and J ends were trimmed by 1 base and 6 bases, with 12 bases remaining between them. Notes on the study in general: For most TCR beta V segments, an earlier analysis put the productive rate at about 87% or about 30% of the time. Most observed TCR sequences were rare, whereas some public TCRs were detected in many donors. CMV serostatus stood as the only immune exposure information on hand. In a later analysis, across HLA loci, associated TCR counts were highest for DRB1, lowest for HLA-C.

Sequenced: PBMCs. This clonotype originated in a man aged 18 to 30 in good health and CMV-seronegative. J is TRBJ1-4 and V is TRBV7-9; D remains ambiguous. The CDR3 is CASSLVPGVDEKLFF. In DNA, the CDR3 is TGTGCCAGCAGCTTAGTCCCCGGGGTGGATGAAAAACTGTTTTTT.